This T cell receptor (beta chain) was captured in a study of blood T cell repertoires in COVID-19. In the study overall: Acute-phase and convalescent COVID-19 samples originated in the United States, Italy and Spain.

As processed by the authors: For nucleated cells, counts were estimated from reference gene primer amplification. Here immunoSEQ multiplex PCR was the method, and the copy in TCRdb shows in-frame clones only, minus some. The V and J calls and clone size are taken from that table; D and trimming were inferred from the DNA. The table has about 53,000 clones, roughly 90% seen once; the top ten hold roughly 2.7%. The CDR3 length is 17 residues. The trim removed 5 bases at V and 3 bases at J, leaving 11 bases unmatched. CDR1 is SGHTA, CDR2 FQGNSA, per germline. What was sequenced was peripheral blood. The J gene is TRBJ2-1, the V gene TRBV7-2, with TRBD2 matching 9 bases. This clonotype originated in a man older than 75 with acute or convalescent COVID-19. CDR3 amino acids: CASSQGRLAAIYNEQFF. In DNA, the CDR3 is TGTGCCAGCAGCCAGGGGCGACTAGCGGCAATCTACAATGAGCAGTTCTTC. Together with reference TRBV7-2 and TRBJ2-1, the CDR3 gives the full variable domain: GAGVSQSPSNKVTEKGKDVELRCDPISGHTALYWYRQSLGQGLEFLIYFQGNSAPDKSGLPSDRFSAERTGGSVSTLTIQRTQQEDSAVYLCASSQGRLAAIYNEQFFGPGTRLTVL.